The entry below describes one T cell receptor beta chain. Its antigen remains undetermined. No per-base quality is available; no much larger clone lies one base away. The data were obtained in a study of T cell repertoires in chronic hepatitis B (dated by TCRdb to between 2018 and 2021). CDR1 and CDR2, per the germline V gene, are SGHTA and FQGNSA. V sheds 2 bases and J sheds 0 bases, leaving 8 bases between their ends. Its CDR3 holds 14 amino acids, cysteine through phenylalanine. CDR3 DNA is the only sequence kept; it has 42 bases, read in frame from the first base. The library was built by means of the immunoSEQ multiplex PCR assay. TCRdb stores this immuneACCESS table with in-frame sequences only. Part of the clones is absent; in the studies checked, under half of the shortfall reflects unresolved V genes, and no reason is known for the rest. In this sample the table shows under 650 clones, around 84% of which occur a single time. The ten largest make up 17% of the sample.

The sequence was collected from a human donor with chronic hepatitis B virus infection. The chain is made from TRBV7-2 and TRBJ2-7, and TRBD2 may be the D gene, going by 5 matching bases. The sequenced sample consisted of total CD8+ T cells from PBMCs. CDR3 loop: CASSLLANSYEQYF. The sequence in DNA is TGTGCCAGCAGCTTATTAGCGAACTCCTACGAGCAGTACTTC.